The clone carrying this T cell receptor beta chain showed up just a few times. Its target is not known. V was pared by 0 bases and J by 2 bases, with 14 bases between. In germline, CDR1 is MNHEY, CDR2 SVGEGT. The CDR3 is 17 residues long. This sample is drawn from a study of T-cell memory formation after mild COVID-19. Via MiXCR, TCRdb re-called the 5' RACE reads, giving one row per CDR3 protein. The sample consists of hundreds of thousands of distinct CDR3 sequences, approximately 15% of them appearing once. Whole-study findings and limits: SARS-CoV-2 specificity was not confirmed for second-wave clones peaking on day 37. Clones that contracted clustered mainly in CM and EM if CD4+ and in EMRA if CD8+. CD4/CD8 balance characterized clones contracting day 15 to 85, and CD4+ skew characterized later expanders.

The source is a young man who had mild COVID-19 (a few samples of this study predate the infection). Cell type and time point are not known. Sequencing was done on a sample of PBMCs or a T cell subset sorted from them (not recorded which). The chain uses TRBV6-2 or TRBV6-3 and TRBJ1-5, with D possibly being TRBD1 (6 bases). The chain's CDR3 is CASSYSSQGTGNQPQHF. The CDR3 DNA follows: TGTGCCAGCAGTTACTCGTCGCAGGGGACCGGCAATCAGCCCCAGCATTTT.